What follows are 30 T cell receptor beta chains derived from one specimen sequenced in a study of T-cell reconstitution after alpha-beta-depleted transplantation in children. The TCRbeta library was prepared with unique molecular identifiers. TCRdb ran MiXCR on the PCR reads and lists one entry per CDR3 protein. The sample includes about 300,000 distinct CDR3 sequences, 10% of them seen just once. Sequenced here: PBMCs, sampled before TCRalphabeta/CD19-depleted stem cell transplant. These receptors were obtained from a boy younger than two with acute myeloid leukemia, due to receive a stem cell transplant.

This clonotype was counted at least ten times. The CDR3 spells CASSISWGQGRRYEQYF. The CDR3 coding sequence is TGTGCCAGTAGTATAAGTTGGGGACAGGGAAGGCGCTACGAGCAGTACTTC. The chain has TRBV19 and TRBJ2-7; 9 bases align to TRBD1. There are 17 residues in the CDR3. V was clipped by 2 bases and J by 3 bases; unmatched bases: 11. The germline gives CDR1 LNHDA, CDR2 SQIVND (reference sequence).

This clonotype has a count of ten or more. J is TRBJ1-1 and V is TRBV28; D gene unclear. With 5 bases removed from V and 6 bases from J, the gap between germline ends came to 7 bases. The CDR3 is 11 residues long. Germline values: CDR1 MDHEN, CDR2 SYDVKM. In nucleotides, the CDR3 is TGTGCCAGCAGTGAAGCAGCTGAAGCTTTCTTT. Amino acid sequence: CASSEAAEAFF.

In this sample, this clonotype turned up many times. The chain joins TRBV24-1 to TRBJ2-5; TRBD1 aligns across 9 bases. This CDR3 is 16 amino acids long. V lost 5 bases to trimming and J lost 2 bases; unmatched junction nucleotides: 8. The germline V gene has CDR1 KGHDR and CDR2 SFDVKD. CDR3 sequence (DNA): TGTGCCACCAGTGGCCGGGACAGGGACCCTCAAGAGACCCAGTACTTC. It specifies CATSGRDRDPQETQYF.

This clonotype occurred many times. A read error may account for a junction end that differs from germline. The rearrangement joins TRBV7-7 to TRBJ2-5; TRBD2 agrees at 7 bases. This CDR3 region has 16 residues. Germline loops: CDR1 SSHAT, CDR2 FNYEAQ (reference sequence). The CDR3 region has the DNA TGTGCTAGCAGCTTAGCCCCTACTAGCGACCGGGAGACCCAGTACTTC. This gives the protein CASSLAPTSDRETQYF.

V usage is TRBV6-1 and J usage is TRBJ1-2; D perhaps matches TRBD1 (6 bases). V was pared by 4 bases and J by 4 bases, with 19 bases between. This CDR3 is built from 16 residues. CDR1 is MNHNS, CDR2 SASEGT, per germline. The CDR3 region has the DNA TGTGCCAGCAGTGGGAGACAGGCCCCGGGCGGCTATGGCTACACCTTC. Protein sequence: CASSGRQAPGGYGYTF.

In its sample, this clonotype was seen many times. This sequence joins TRBV6-4 and TRBJ2-2, with 13 positions matching TRBD2. Germline loops: CDR1 MRHNA, CDR2 SNTAGT. This CDR3 is built from 19 residues. Trimming at V came to 6 bases and at J to 0 bases, leaving 10 bases not matched to a gene. The CDR3, as DNA: TGTGCCAGCAGACGACTAGCGGGGGGAGAAAATTCGAACACCGGGGAGCTGTTTTTT. Its protein is CASRRLAGGENSNTGELFF.

In its sample, this clonotype was seen many times. This chain uses TRBV7-8 with TRBJ1-5; the D gene is possibly TRBD1 (6 bases). The germline V gene has CDR1 SGHVS and CDR2 FQNEAQ. V was cut by 0 bases and J by 7 bases, with 16 bases left in between. The CDR3 is made up of 16 amino acids. CDR3 DNA: TGTGCCAGCAGCTTAGCGCTCCGGGGGCTGAGGCAGCCCCAGCATTTT. This encodes CASSLALRGLRQPQHF.

This clonotype was observed many times. The genes are TRBV6-5 and TRBJ1-1; D remains unclear. The CDR3 runs 13 residues. The V gene lost 3 bases and the J gene lost 5 bases, with 10 bases spanning the gap. The germline V gene encodes CDR1 MNHEY and CDR2 SVGAGI. The CDR3 protein is CASSYNWGTEAFF. In nucleotides, the CDR3 is TGTGCCAGCAGTTATAACTGGGGAACTGAAGCTTTCTTT.

The rearrangement links TRBV20-1 to TRBJ2-1; 7 bases fit TRBD2. V lost 4 bases, J lost 0 bases, and 6 bases stayed unmatched. The CDR3 loop spans 15 amino acids. Germline CDR1 and CDR2: DFQATT and SNEGSKA (reference sequence). The CDR3 coding sequence is TGCAGTGCTACTAGCGGTTCGATCTCCTACAATGAGCAGTTCTTC. Protein sequence: CSATSGSISYNEQFF.

There are many counts of this clonotype. The chain has TRBV12-3 or TRBV12-4 and TRBJ1-4, with D unresolved. This CDR3 contains 15 residues. V was trimmed by 5 bases and J by 8 bases, leaving 18 bases between them. The CDR3 nucleotides are TGTGCCAGCAGTCCCCCGCCCGAGGGAGTGGAAAAACTGTTTTTT. This gives the protein CASSPPPEGVEKLFF.

In its sample, this clonotype was seen many times. This chain joins TRBV28 and TRBJ2-1, with 10 bases that match TRBD2. The V and J ends lost 6 bases and 8 bases, in that order; junction bases with no gene match: 4. This CDR3 comprises 13 residues. Germline V lookup: CDR1 MDHEN, CDR2 SYDVKM. The CDR3 spells CASRASGSDEQFF. The CDR3 bases are TGTGCCAGCAGGGCTAGCGGGAGTGATGAGCAGTTCTTC.

This clonotype was found many times. This chain uses TRBV5-1 with TRBJ1-1; no definite D call. The ends were cut back, 8 bases at V and 0 bases at J, with 11 bases in the middle. The CDR3 length is 13 residues. Germline assignment: CDR1 SGHRS and CDR2 YFSETQ. CDR3 sequence: CASRQRVNTEAFF. CDR3 sequence (DNA): TGCGCCAGTAGACAAAGGGTGAACACTGAAGCTTTCTTT.

This clonotype was detected many times. This chain uses TRBV27 with TRBJ2-7, with D maybe TRBD1 (5 bases). The CDR3 totals 11 residues. The germline gives CDR1 MNHEY, CDR2 SMNVEV (reference sequence). V lost 11 bases, J lost 5 bases, and 13 bases lay in between. CDR3 amino acids: CAARAGNEQYF. The CDR3, as DNA: TGTGCCGCCCGAGCAGGGAACGAGCAGTACTTC.

The CDR3 bases are TGTGCCAGCAGCCCCCGACTAGCGGGAGATAGGTCCTACGAGCAGTACTTC. Its protein is CASSPRLAGDRSYEQYF. The chain links TRBV7-6 to TRBJ2-7, with 12 bases identical to TRBD2. V was pared by 5 bases and J by 1 base, with 9 bases of the junction left unmatched. Per the germline V gene, CDR1 is SGHVS and CDR2 is FNYEAQ. The CDR3 totals 17 residues.

At least ten counts were recorded for this clonotype. The chain couples TRBV27 to TRBJ2-7; D is ambiguous. Germline values: CDR1 MNHEY, CDR2 SMNVEV (reference sequence). CDR3 size: 14 residues. Deletions cut 2 bases from V and 3 bases from J, with 11 bases between. CDR3 bases: TGTGCCAGCAGTTTAGGTCTCTACGGCTACGAGCAGTACTTC. It codes for CASSLGLYGYEQYF.

With regard to this clonotype: A much larger clone lies one base from this, so it may be a read error. The CDR3 loop is CASSSKGRSYEQYF. Written as DNA, the CDR3 is TGCGCCAGCAGCTCCAAGGGGAGGTCCTACGAGCAGTACTTC. The chain uses TRBV5-1 and TRBJ2-7; the D gene is possibly TRBD2 (6 bases). Germline V gene sequence: CDR1 SGHRS, CDR2 YFSETQ. V lost 3 bases to trimming and J lost 1 base, with 11 bases between them. This CDR3 has 14 residues.

This clonotype was seen many times. The J gene is TRBJ2-7, the V gene TRBV5-1; 8 bases agree with TRBD1. The J segment lost 5 bases and the V segment lost 3 bases, leaving 7 bases of the junction unmatched. CDR3 length equals 14 residues. Germline values: CDR1 SGHRS, CDR2 YFSETQ. The CDR3 is CASSSGQGTHEQYF. CDR3 sequence (DNA): TGCGCCAGCAGCTCAGGACAGGGAACCCACGAGCAGTACTTC.

This clonotype was seen repeatedly, ten times or more. The chain recombines TRBV6-5 with TRBJ1-5; maybe TRBD1 (5 bases). Looked up from germline, CDR1 is MNHEY and CDR2 is SVGAGI. CDR3 length: 14 residues. The V gene lost 6 bases and the J gene lost 4 bases, with 13 bases spanning the gap. CDR3 DNA: TGTGCCAGCAGCCCAGGGAGGGGTAATCAGCCCCAGCATTTT. This codes for CASSPGRGNQPQHF.

This clonotype was counted a few times. The CDR3 nucleotides read TGTGCCAGCAGCTCGCTCGCGAACACTGAAGCTTTCTTT. As protein: CASSSLANTEAFF. The rearrangement joins TRBV7-9 to TRBJ1-1, with D unclear. Trimming shortened V by 4 bases and J by 1 base, and 7 bases separated the two germline ends. The CDR3 length is 13 residues. In germline, CDR1 is SEHNR, CDR2 FQNEAQ (reference sequence).

This clonotype was observed at least ten times. CDR3 sequence: CASSLFLGFTGELFF. The CDR3 nucleotides are TGTGCCAGCAGTTTATTTCTAGGTTTCACCGGGGAGCTGTTTTTT. The J gene is TRBJ2-2, the V gene TRBV27; D gene ambiguous. CDR3 length equals 15 residues. Germline values: CDR1 MNHEY, CDR2 SMNVEV (reference sequence). The V and J ends lost 1 base and 4 bases respectively, with 10 bases between them.

As to this clonotype: This may arise from a read error, as a much more abundant clone is one base away. V is TRBV6-5 and J is TRBJ1-4; D possibly corresponds to TRBD1 (5 bases). The germline CDR1 and CDR2 sequences are MNHEY and SVGAGI. Trimming left V 0 bases short and J 7 bases short, with 9 bases between. The CDR3 has 14 residues. DNA for the CDR3: TGTGCCAGCAGTTACTCGACAGCGCCTGAAAAACTGTTTTTT. It encodes CASSYSTAPEKLFF.

The J gene is TRBJ1-1, the V gene TRBV28, with 7 bases identical to TRBD1. The CDR3 is 16 amino acids. Germline-derived CDR1 and CDR2 are MDHEN and SYDVKM. The junction had 18 bases not matched to a gene; V was cut back by 6 bases and J by 8 bases. The CDR3 nucleotides read TGTGCCAGCAGGCCCTTAAGGGACAGAAGGGGGGTAGAAGCTTTCTTT. Translating it yields CASRPLRDRRGVEAFF.

The chain employs TRBV2 and TRBJ2-1; 9 bases line up with TRBD1. This CDR3 has 15 residues. With V trimmed by 4 bases and J by 8 bases, 9 bases remained unmatched. Germline V gene sequence: CDR1 SNHLY, CDR2 FYNNEI. CDR3 amino acids: CASSGWDRDPYEQFF. CDR3 sequence (DNA): TGTGCCAGCAGTGGGTGGGACAGGGATCCTTATGAGCAGTTCTTC.

This clonotype occurred many times. The chain has TRBV21-1 and TRBJ2-7; the tabulated D call, TRBD2, remains unverified against the DNA. TRBV21-1 is an annotated pseudogene. This CDR3 has 15 residues. CDR3 loop: CASSKASGWGYEQYF. The CDR3 DNA reads TGTGCCAGCAGCAAGGCTTCCGGGTGGGGTTACGAGCAGTACTTC.

This clonotype has a count of ten or more. The chain uses TRBV24-1 and TRBJ2-1, with a possible D match to TRBD1 (6 bases). Per the germline V gene, CDR1 is KGHDR and CDR2 is SFDVKD. The CDR3 is 15 amino acids. V was shortened by 7 bases and J by 6 bases, with 18 bases between the two germline ends. CDR3 DNA sequence: TGTGCCACCAGGGGTCGGGGACATGCCCCCAATGAGCAGTTCTTC. Its translation: CATRGRGHAPNEQFF.

This clonotype occurred many times. The chain employs TRBV4-3 and TRBJ2-7; D may be TRBD2 (6 bases). The CDR3 spans 15 residues. Per germline, CDR1 LGHNA and CDR2 YSLEER. The ends were cut back, 3 bases at V and 2 bases at J, with 14 bases in the middle. CDR3 region: CASSQESSVTYEQYF. The CDR3 nucleotides read TGCGCCAGCAGCCAGGAGTCTAGCGTCACCTACGAGCAGTACTTC.

This clonotype appeared many times. This chain uses TRBV7-9 with TRBJ2-1; 9 bases are a match to TRBD1. V was pared by 5 bases and J by 6 bases, with 8 bases of the junction left unmatched. Germline V gene lookup returns CDR1 SEHNR and CDR2 FQNEAQ (reference sequence). This CDR3 comprises 15 residues. CDR3 sequence: CASSTAGQGPNEQFF. The CDR3 DNA is TGTGCCAGCAGCACTGCGGGACAGGGACCCAATGAGCAGTTCTTC.

This clonotype was seen at least ten times. The V gene is TRBV20-1, the J gene TRBJ2-7, with 8 positions matching TRBD2. The CDR3 loop spans 14 amino acids. V shed 6 bases and J 3 bases; nucleotides not matched to a gene: 10. Germline CDR1 is DFQATT and CDR2 is SNEGSKA (reference sequence). The CDR3 DNA is TGCAGTGCGGTAATAGCGGGACCCCACTACGAGCAGTACTTC. The encoded protein is CSAVIAGPHYEQYF.

This clonotype was observed a handful of times. The chain uses TRBV29-1 and TRBJ1-2; D call uncertain. CDR1 and CDR2 from the germline V gene are SQVTM and ANQGSEA. The germline V and J ends were trimmed by 6 bases and 2 bases, with 13 bases remaining between them. CDR3 length: 13 residues. The CDR3: CSVADGLNYGYTF. The CDR3 DNA follows: TGCAGCGTGGCCGACGGGTTAAACTATGGCTACACCTTC.

This clonotype was counted a single time. A much larger clone lies a single base off, so this may be a read error. This sequence joins TRBV15 and TRBJ2-7; D is perhaps TRBD2 (5 bases). This CDR3 is 17 amino acids long. Trimming pared 1 base from V and 2 bases from J, leaving 18 bases between. Germline V gene lookup returns CDR1 LNHNV and CDR2 YYDKDF (reference sequence). In DNA, the CDR3 is TGTGCCACCAGCAGAGGTGTTTGGACTTGCGACGCCTACGAGCAGTACTTC. Its translation is CATSRGVWTCDAYEQYF.